This T cell receptor beta chain was identified in a study of tumor-infiltrating lymphocytes in oesophageal squamous cell carcinoma. V lost 4 bases to trimming and J lost 8 bases, with 17 bases between them. The CDR3 runs to 15 residues. Per the germline V gene, CDR1 is SGHTA and CDR2 is FQGTGA. TCRdb re-analysed the PCR reads in MiXCR, keeping a single row per CDR3 protein. In the table there are fewer than 20,000 distinct CDR3 sequences, under 70% of which are singletons. This clonotype was obtained from a female donor with esophageal squamous cell carcinoma. The chain links TRBV7-3 to TRBJ1-4; possibly TRBD1 for D (6 bases). Sequencing was performed on esophageal tumor tissue. CDR3 sequence (DNA): TGTGCCAGCAGCTCACGAACGGGACACACGGAAAAACTGTTTTTT. It is translated as CASSSRTGHTEKLFF.